This TCR beta chain derives from a study of blood T cell repertoires in COVID-19. Overall study context: Both acute and convalescent COVID-19 samples were obtained from the United States, Italy and Spain.

As processed by the authors: The assay estimated nucleated cells by amplifying reference gene primers. Assay used: immunoSEQ multiplex PCR; TCRdb lists only in-frame clones, some missing. V, J and clone size derive from that table, while D and trimming were established from the DNA sequence. The sample lists about 100,000 clones, around 83% occurring once. The V end lost 0 bases, the J end lost 5 bases, and 7 bases lay between the germline ends. The CDR3 covers 14 residues. Germline CDR1 and CDR2: MNHNY and SVGAGI (reference sequence). This clonotype was sampled from a human donor in a cohort sampled during active COVID-19. The chain is built from TRBV6-6 and TRBJ2-2; weak D call: TRBD1 (5 bases). Sequencing was performed on peripheral blood. The CDR3 DNA follows: TGTGCCAGCAGTTACTCGAAGGGGACCGGGGAGCTGTTTTTT. It specifies CASSYSKGTGELFF.